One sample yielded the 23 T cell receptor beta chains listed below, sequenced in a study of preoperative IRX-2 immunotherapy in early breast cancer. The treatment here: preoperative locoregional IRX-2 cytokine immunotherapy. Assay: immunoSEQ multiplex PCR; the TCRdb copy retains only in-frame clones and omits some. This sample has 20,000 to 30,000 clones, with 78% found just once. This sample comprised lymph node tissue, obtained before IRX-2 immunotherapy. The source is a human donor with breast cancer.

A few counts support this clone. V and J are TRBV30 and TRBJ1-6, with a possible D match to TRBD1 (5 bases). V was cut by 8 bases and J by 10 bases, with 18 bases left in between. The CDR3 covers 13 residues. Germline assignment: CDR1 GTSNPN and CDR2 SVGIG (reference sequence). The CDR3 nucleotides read TGTGCCCTCACCAGGGCCATGGGGTCACCCCTCCACTTT. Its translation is CALTRAMGSPLHF.

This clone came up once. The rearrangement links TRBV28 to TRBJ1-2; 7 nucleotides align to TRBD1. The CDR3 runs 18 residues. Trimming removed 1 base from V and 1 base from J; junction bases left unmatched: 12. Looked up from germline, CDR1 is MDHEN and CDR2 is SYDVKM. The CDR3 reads CASSLFRTTGSFNYGYTF. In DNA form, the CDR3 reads TGTGCCAGCAGTTTATTTAGGACGACAGGGTCCTTTAACTATGGCTACACCTTC.

The CDR3 DNA follows: TGTGCCACCTCAGACAGGGAAAGGCAGCCCCAGCATTTT. As protein: CATSDRERQPQHF. The V and J genes are TRBV19 and TRBJ1-5; TRBD1 matches at 7 bases. V shed 10 bases, J shed 7 bases, and the junction held 10 bases outside the gene matches. The CDR3 sequence is 13 residues long. Germline CDR1 LNHDA, CDR2 SQIVND (reference sequence).

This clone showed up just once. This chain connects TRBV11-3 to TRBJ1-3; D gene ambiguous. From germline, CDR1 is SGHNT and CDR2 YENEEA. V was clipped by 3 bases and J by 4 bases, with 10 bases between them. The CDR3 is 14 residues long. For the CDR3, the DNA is TGTGCCAGCAGCTTTTCTGCCAGGGGAAACACCATATATTTT. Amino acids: CASSFSARGNTIYF. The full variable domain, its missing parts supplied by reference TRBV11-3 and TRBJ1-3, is EAGVVQSPRYKIIEKKQPVAFWCNPISGHNTLYWYLQNLGQGPELLIRYENEEAVDDSQLPKDRFSAERLKGVDSTLKIQPAELGDSAVYLCASSFSARGNTIYFGEGSWLTVV.

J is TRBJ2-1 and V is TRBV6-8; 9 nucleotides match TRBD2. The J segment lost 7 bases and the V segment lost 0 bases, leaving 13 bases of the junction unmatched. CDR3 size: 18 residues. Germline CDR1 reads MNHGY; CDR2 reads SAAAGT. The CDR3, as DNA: TGTGCCAGCAGTTACTCGAAGCTATCCGCGGGGGGGCGGAATGAGCAGTTCTTC. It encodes CASSYSKLSAGGRNEQFF.

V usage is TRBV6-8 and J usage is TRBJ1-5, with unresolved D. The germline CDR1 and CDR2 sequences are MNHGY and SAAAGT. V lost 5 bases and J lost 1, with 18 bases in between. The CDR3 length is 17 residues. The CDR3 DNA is TGTGCCAGCAGTCGAGGTCTAACACACGGGAGCAATCAGCCCCAGCATTTT. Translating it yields CASSRGLTHGSNQPQHF.

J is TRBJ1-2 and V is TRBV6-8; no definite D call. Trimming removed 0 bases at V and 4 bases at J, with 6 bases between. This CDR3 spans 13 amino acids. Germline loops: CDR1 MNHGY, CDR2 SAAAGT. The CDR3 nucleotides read TGTGCCAGCAGTTACTCGACCGTCTATGGCTACACCTTC. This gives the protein CASSYSTVYGYTF.

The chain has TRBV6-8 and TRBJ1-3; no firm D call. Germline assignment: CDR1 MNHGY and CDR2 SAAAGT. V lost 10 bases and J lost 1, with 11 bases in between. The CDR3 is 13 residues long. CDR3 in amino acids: CAIRPPSGNTIYF. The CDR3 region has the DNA TGTGCCATCAGACCTCCTTCTGGAAACACCATATATTTT.

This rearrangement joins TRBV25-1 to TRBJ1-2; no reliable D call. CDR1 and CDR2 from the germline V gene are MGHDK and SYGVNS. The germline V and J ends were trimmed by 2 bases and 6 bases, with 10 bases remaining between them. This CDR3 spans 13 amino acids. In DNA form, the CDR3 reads TGTGCCAGCAGTGAACGAACAGCGAATGGCTACACCTTC. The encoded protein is CASSERTANGYTF.

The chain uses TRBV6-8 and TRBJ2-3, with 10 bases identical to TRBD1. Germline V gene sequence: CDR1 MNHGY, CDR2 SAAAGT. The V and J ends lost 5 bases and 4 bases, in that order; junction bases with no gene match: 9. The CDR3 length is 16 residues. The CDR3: CASSARQGAQSDTQYF. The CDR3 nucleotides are TGTGCCAGCAGTGCGAGACAGGGGGCGCAATCAGATACGCAGTATTTT.

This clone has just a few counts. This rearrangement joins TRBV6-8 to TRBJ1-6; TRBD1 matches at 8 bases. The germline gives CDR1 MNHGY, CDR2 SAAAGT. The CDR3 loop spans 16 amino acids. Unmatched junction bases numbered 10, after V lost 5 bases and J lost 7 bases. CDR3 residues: CASSPRLTGGNSPLHF. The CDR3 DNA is TGTGCCAGCAGTCCCCGCCTCACAGGGGGAAATTCACCCCTCCACTTT.

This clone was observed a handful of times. Here the CDR3 DNA reads TGTGCCAGCAGTAAAGACAGGGGAGGAGTTGCTTTGGCCAAAAACATTCAGTACTTC. Residues: CASSKDRGGVALAKNIQYF. The J gene is TRBJ2-4, the V gene TRBV11-3, with 8 nucleotides matching TRBD1. Germline CDR1 and CDR2: SGHNT and YENEEA. The J segment lost 1 base and the V segment lost 6 bases, leaving 17 bases of the junction unmatched. The CDR3 spans 19 residues.

CDR3 coding DNA: TGTGCCAGCAGCCCACTACTAGCGCAATTCACCGGGGAGCTGTTTTTT. It encodes CASSPLLAQFTGELFF. This chain joins TRBV6-7 and TRBJ2-2, with 7 bases that match TRBD2. TRBV6-7 is classed as an ORF, of uncertain function. The CDR3 covers 16 residues. Losses at the gene ends were 6 bases for V and 4 bases for J; bases not matched to a gene: 11.

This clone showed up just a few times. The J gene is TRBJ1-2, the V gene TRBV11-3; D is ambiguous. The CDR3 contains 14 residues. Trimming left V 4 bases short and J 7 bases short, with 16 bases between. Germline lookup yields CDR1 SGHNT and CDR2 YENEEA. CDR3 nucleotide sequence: TGTGCCAGCAGCTCGCGCCGGGAGTCGGGTGGCTACACCTTC. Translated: CASSSRRESGGYTF.

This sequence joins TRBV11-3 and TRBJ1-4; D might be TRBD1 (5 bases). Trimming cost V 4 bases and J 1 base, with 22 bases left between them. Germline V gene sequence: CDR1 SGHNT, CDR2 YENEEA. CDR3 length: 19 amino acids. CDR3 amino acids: CASSSSLETEAVTNEKLFF. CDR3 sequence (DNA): TGTGCCAGCAGCTCTAGCCTTGAGACAGAAGCAGTAACTAATGAAAAACTGTTTTTT. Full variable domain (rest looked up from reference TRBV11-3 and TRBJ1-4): EAGVVQSPRYKIIEKKQPVAFWCNPISGHNTLYWYLQNLGQGPELLIRYENEEAVDDSQLPKDRFSAERLKGVDSTLKIQPAELGDSAVYLCASSSSLETEAVTNEKLFFGSGTQLSVL.

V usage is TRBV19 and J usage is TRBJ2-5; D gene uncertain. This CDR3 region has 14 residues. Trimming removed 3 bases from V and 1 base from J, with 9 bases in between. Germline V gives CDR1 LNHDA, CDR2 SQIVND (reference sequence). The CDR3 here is CASSMVQSQETQYF. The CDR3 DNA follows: TGTGCCAGTAGTATGGTACAGTCCCAAGAGACCCAGTACTTC.

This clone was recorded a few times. Written as DNA, the CDR3 is TGTGCCAGCAGTACCGGGACAGCCTATAACACTGAAGCTTTCTTT. Residues: CASSTGTAYNTEAFF. V is TRBV6-8 and J is TRBJ1-1, with 7 bases matching TRBD1. The CDR3 is made up of 15 amino acids. Germline values: CDR1 MNHGY, CDR2 SAAAGT. Trimming at V came to 5 bases and at J to 2 bases, leaving 8 bases not matched to a gene.

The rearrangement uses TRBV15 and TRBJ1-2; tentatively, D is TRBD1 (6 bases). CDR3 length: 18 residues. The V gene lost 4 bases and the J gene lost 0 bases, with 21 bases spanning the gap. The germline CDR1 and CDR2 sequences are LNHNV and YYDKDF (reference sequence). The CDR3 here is CATSKGRGRGEPNYGYTF. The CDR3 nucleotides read TGTGCCACCAGCAAAGGGAGGGGCAGGGGAGAGCCTAACTATGGCTACACCTTC.

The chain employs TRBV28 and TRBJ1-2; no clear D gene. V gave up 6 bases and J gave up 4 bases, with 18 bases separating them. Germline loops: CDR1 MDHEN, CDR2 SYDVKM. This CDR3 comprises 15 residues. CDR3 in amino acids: CASRPPSGNAYGYTF. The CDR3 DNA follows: TGTGCCAGCAGACCTCCCTCGGGGAATGCCTATGGCTACACCTTC.

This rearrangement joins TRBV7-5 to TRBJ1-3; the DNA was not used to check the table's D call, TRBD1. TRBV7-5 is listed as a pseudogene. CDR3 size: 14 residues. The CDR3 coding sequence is TGTGCCAGCAGCTTACGGACAGGTGGAAACACCATATATTTT. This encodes CASSLRTGGNTIYF.

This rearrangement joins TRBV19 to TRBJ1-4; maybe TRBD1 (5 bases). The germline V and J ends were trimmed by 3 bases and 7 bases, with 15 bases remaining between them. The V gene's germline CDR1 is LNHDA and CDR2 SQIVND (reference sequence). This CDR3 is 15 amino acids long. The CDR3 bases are TGTGCCAGTAGTATCCTGTTGGGGGGGAGTGAAAAACTGTTTTTT. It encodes CASSILLGGSEKLFF.

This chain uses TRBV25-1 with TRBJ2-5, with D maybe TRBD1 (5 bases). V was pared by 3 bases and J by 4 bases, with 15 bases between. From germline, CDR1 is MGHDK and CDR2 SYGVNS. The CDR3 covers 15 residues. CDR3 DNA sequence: TGTGCCAGCAGTGATACCCAACGGCAGGGAGAGACCCAGTACTTC. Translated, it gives CASSDTQRQGETQYF.

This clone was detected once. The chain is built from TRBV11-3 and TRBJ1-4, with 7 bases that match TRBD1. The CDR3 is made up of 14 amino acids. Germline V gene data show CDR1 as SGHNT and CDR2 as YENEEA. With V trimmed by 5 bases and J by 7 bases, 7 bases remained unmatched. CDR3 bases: TGTGCCAGCAGCCTCGACAGGGCAGGTGAAAAACTGTTTTTT. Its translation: CASSLDRAGEKLFF.